The 9 T cell receptor beta chains in this list originate from one sample, sequenced in a study of Graves' ophthalmopathy and Graves' hyperthyroidism. The TCR beta CDR3 regions underwent amplification from RNA transcripts. Second-round multiplex PCR followed a first-round RT-PCR using HTBI primers. MiXCR, applied by TCRdb to the multiplex PCR reads, yields one record per CDR3 protein. The data show 680,000 or so distinct CDR3 sequences, around a fifth seen once. The sample was peripheral blood. The receptors were gathered from a young woman with stable Graves' hyperthyroidism. Some clones in this sample may be carry-over from other donors' samples.

The table lists this clonotype with many counts. This chain connects TRBV12-3 or TRBV12-4 to TRBJ2-7; D possibly corresponds to TRBD2 (6 bases). V shed 3 bases and J shed 7 bases, with 10 bases lying between them. The CDR3 contains 12 residues. The CDR3 spells CASSFSREEQYF. The CDR3 coding sequence is TGTGCCAGCAGTTTCTCCCGGGAGGAGCAGTACTTC.

This clonotype was picked up many times. The chain employs TRBV12-3 or TRBV12-4 and TRBJ2-5; TRBD2 aligns across 13 bases. The CDR3 covers 15 residues. V was pared by 6 bases and J by 6 bases, with 7 bases of the junction left unmatched. In DNA form, the CDR3 reads TGTGCCAGCAGATCTACTAGCGGGGGGGCCCAGACCCAGTACTTC. It encodes CASRSTSGGAQTQYF.

This clonotype has just a few counts. The J gene is TRBJ2-2, the V gene TRBV28; 10 bases are a match to TRBD2. The V and J ends lost 7 bases and 4 bases, in that order; junction bases with no gene match: 6. The V gene's germline CDR1 is MDHEN and CDR2 SYDVKM. The CDR3 contains 15 residues. CDR3 nucleotides: TGTGCCAGCATTAGTAGCGGGAGGCTCACCGGGGAGCTGTTTTTT. Amino acids: CASISSGRLTGELFF.

This clonotype was observed at least ten times. The V gene is TRBV28, the J gene TRBJ1-1, with D unclear. V lost 7 bases and J 0 bases, leaving 9 bases between the germline ends. This CDR3 contains 13 residues. Looked up from germline, CDR1 is MDHEN and CDR2 is SYDVKM. CDR3 region: CASTGVMNTEAFF. As DNA, the CDR3 is TGTGCCAGCACCGGAGTTATGAACACTGAAGCTTTCTTT.

The chain carries TRBV12-3 or TRBV12-4 and TRBJ2-5, with D maybe TRBD1 (6 bases). Between the trimmed V and J ends, which lost 7 bases and 0 bases, there was a span of 12 bases. There are 14 residues in the CDR3. The CDR3 loop is CASTIWDNQETQYF. CDR3 coding DNA: TGTGCCAGCACCATTTGGGACAACCAAGAGACCCAGTACTTC.

The chain recombines TRBV3-1 with TRBJ2-7, with 9 positions matching TRBD1. V was clipped by 1 base and J by 3 bases; unmatched bases: 7. The CDR3 consists of 16 residues. CDR1 and CDR2 from the germline V gene are LGHDT and YNNKEL (reference sequence). The CDR3 bases are TGTGCCAGCAGCCAAGGAGCCGGGACAGGGAACTACGAGCAGTACTTC. This gives the protein CASSQGAGTGNYEQYF.

Only a few counts were recorded for this clonotype. The gene calls are TRBV29-1 and TRBJ1-1; 7 bases match TRBD1. V lost 6 bases to trimming and J lost 8 bases; unmatched junction nucleotides: 15. This CDR3 comprises 14 residues. The germline gives CDR1 SQVTM, CDR2 ANQGSEA. The CDR3 reads CSVAGGQGEAEAFF. The CDR3 region has the DNA TGCAGCGTCGCAGGGGGTCAGGGGGAGGCAGAAGCTTTCTTT.

Many counts were recorded for this clonotype. The chain carries TRBV7-6 and TRBJ2-7; D ambiguous. Germline CDR1 SGHVS, CDR2 FNYEAQ. Trimming removed 5 bases at V and 1 base at J, with 12 bases between. The CDR3 length is 14 residues. The CDR3 DNA sequence: TGTGCCAGCAGCCCCGCTGGGCTATCCTACGAGCAGTACTTC. Residues: CASSPAGLSYEQYF.

This clonotype showed up many times. This chain connects TRBV5-1 to TRBJ1-2; maybe TRBD1 (5 bases). The CDR3 is 15 residues long. Germline-derived CDR1 and CDR2 are SGHRS and YFSETQ. Trimming removed 0 bases at V and 4 bases at J, with 13 bases between. CDR3 sequence: CASSLGDTQGYGYTF. The CDR3 coding sequence is TGCGCCAGCAGCTTGGGAGACACCCAGGGCTATGGCTACACCTTC.